This is a list of T cell receptor beta chains from one sample in a study of blood T cell repertoires in COVID-19. Generated by immunoSEQ multiplex PCR, the TCRdb table keeps only in-frame clones and is missing some. The table has about 280,000 clones, more than 85% seen once. Sequencing was done on a sample of peripheral blood. These receptors all stem from a man aged 40-55 years with acute or convalescent COVID-19. The CDR3 runs from the conserved cysteine through the conserved F or W. Clone size is shown for a subset of rows, as once, few, many or a class of expanded clone.

.,TRBV2,CASTEGSLEQYF
.,TRBV7-8,CASSSTSRSIYEQYF
once,TRBV6-5,CASSLLSGLHRVQYF
.,TRBV6-5,CASSRGQPVRYEQYF
.,TRBV29-1,CSVRQGVRNTEAFF
once,TRBV30,CAWGRGDYTGTSRDTQYF
.,TRBV19,CASSGGGRNEKLFF
.,TRBV30,CAWRRGTGLYEQYF
.,TRBV19,CASKPRLNTEAFF
.,TRBV11-1,CASSLSGTRVYGQFF
.,TRBV7-9,CASRRTGGAGIGTYNEQFF
.,TRBV6-1,CASSEVRDMNTEAFF
once,TRBV7-2,CASSPRDISYEQYF
.,TRBV2,CASSLTAPGNTGELFF
.,TRBV10-1,CASSESESRGTIYF
.,TRBV14,CASSQEFRAGPGDTGELFF